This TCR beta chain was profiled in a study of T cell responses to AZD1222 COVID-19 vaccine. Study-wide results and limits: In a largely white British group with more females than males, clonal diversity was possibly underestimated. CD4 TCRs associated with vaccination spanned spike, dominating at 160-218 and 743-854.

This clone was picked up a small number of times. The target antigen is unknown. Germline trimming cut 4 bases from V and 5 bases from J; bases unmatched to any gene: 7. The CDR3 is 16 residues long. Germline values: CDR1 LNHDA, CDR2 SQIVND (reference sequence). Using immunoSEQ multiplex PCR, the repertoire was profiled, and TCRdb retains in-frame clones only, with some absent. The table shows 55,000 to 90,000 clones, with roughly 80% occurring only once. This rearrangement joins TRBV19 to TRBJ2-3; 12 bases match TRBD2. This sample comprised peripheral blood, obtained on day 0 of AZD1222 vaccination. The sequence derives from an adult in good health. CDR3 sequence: CASSTLAGGLKDTQYF. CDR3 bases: TGTGCCAGTAGTACCCTAGCGGGGGGGCTTAAAGATACGCAGTATTTT.